These T cell receptor beta chains were read from a single sample in a study of cytomegalovirus exposure and HLA in healthy donors. Only in-frame clones appear in the TCRdb table, and some are missing; sequencing was by immunoSEQ multiplex PCR. Here the sample spans 70,000 to 90,000 clones, roughly 82% being singletons. Source material: PBMCs. All receptors derive from a man aged 65 to 85 in good health and CMV-seropositive. Both conserved end residues are part of each CDR3. A D gene is named only where the DNA matches it firmly. Not all rows give a size; the values are once, few, many and, for expanded clones, a class.

cdr3_nt cdr3_aa j_call v_call clone_size d_call
TGTGCCAGCATTCCGACTAGCGGGAGCCGTCGGACCGGGGAGCTGTTTTTT CASIPTSGSRRTGELFF TRBJ2-2 TRBV2 . TRBD2
TGTGCCATCAGGCCGGGAGCGGGCGAAAAACTGTTTTTT CAIRPGAGEKLFF TRBJ1-4 TRBV10-3 . .
TGCGCCAGCAGCTTGGGACCATCCGGTAGGGGCAATGAGCAGTTCTTC CASSLGPSGRGNEQFF TRBJ2-1 TRBV5-1 . .
TGTGCCAGCAGCGCGAGGTGGGATAATTCACCCCTCCACTTT CASSARWDNSPLHF TRBJ1-6 TRBV9 . .
TGTGCCAGCAGCACGGGGACAGACTATGGCTACACCTTC CASSTGTDYGYTF TRBJ1-2 TRBV21-1 once .
TGTGCCAGCAGGCCGGGACTAGGAGAGGCAGATACGCAGTATTTT CASRPGLGEADTQYF TRBJ2-3 TRBV2 . TRBD2
TGTGCCAGCAGCAGGACACCTATGAACACTGAAGCTTTCTTT CASSRTPMNTEAFF TRBJ1-1 TRBV7-9 . .
TGTGCCAGCAGTGAACCGGGAACCAACTATGGCTACACCTTC CASSEPGTNYGYTF TRBJ1-2 TRBV25-1 . .
TGTGCCAGCAGCCAAGGACAGGGTAATTCACCCCTCCACTTT CASSQGQGNSPLHF TRBJ1-6 TRBV7-2 . TRBD1
TGTGCCAGCAGCTTCGGGACTAGCGGGGGGAGGGCCCAGTACTTC CASSFGTSGGRAQYF TRBJ2-5 TRBV7-2 . TRBD2
TGTGCCAGCAGCCCACTCGTCCGGGGGGGTACAGATACGCAGTATTTT CASSPLVRGGTDTQYF TRBJ2-3 TRBV11-2 . TRBD2
TGTGCCAGCAGCTCCGCCCACGGGAGGAACAATGAGCAGTTCTTC CASSSAHGRNNEQFF TRBJ2-1 TRBV7-6 . TRBD2
TGCAGCGTGGCGTCCGGGACAGGTGGCTATGGCTACACCTTC CSVASGTGGYGYTF TRBJ1-2 TRBV29-1 . TRBD1
TGTGCCATCAGTGAACAGCGGGTCAACTACTACGAGCAGTACTTC CAISEQRVNYYEQYF TRBJ2-7 TRBV10-3 . .
TGCGCCAGCACCCGGACAGGGGTTGAGACTGAAGCTTTCTTT CASTRTGVETEAFF TRBJ1-1 TRBV5-1 . TRBD1
TGTGCCAGCTCGAAATCCGGGACAGGGTCGAGAGAGCAGTACTTC CASSKSGTGSREQYF TRBJ2-7 TRBV18 . TRBD1
TGTGCCAGCAGCTATGGACAGTCTTTTTCCTACGAGCAGTACTTC CASSYGQSFSYEQYF TRBJ2-7 TRBV7-9 . .
TGTGCCAGTAGTACCCCCCCCGGCGAGCAGTACTTC CASSTPPGEQYF TRBJ2-7 TRBV19 . .
TGTGCCAGCAGCAACAGTCCAACCGCCGGAACCGGGGAGCTGTTTTTT CASSNSPTAGTGELFF TRBJ2-2 TRBV11-2 . .
TGTGCCAGCAGCCAAGACAGGGGGAACTATGGCTACACCTTC CASSQDRGNYGYTF TRBJ1-2 TRBV4-2 . TRBD1
TGTGCCAGCAGTTCCGGACAGGGCCTCTATGGCTACACCTTC CASSSGQGLYGYTF TRBJ1-2 TRBV28 . TRBD1
TGTGCCAGCATTCGACTAGCGAACGAGCAGTACTTC CASIRLANEQYF TRBJ2-7 TRBV2 . TRBD2
TGCAGCACCCGGGGAGGGGCCTCCTATGGCTACACCTTC CSTRGGASYGYTF TRBJ1-2 TRBV29-1 . .
TGTGCCAGCAGCCCACCCGGGACTAGCGCTACCTACGAGCAGTACTTC CASSPPGTSATYEQYF TRBJ2-7 TRBV9 once TRBD2
TGCGCCAGCAGGTTTGGACAGTTGAACACTGAAGCTTTCTTT CASRFGQLNTEAFF TRBJ1-1 TRBV5-1 . .
TGCGCCAGCAGCTTGGACAGCACCTATGGCTACACCTTC CASSLDSTYGYTF TRBJ1-2 TRBV5-1 . .
TGTGCCAGCAGGGGCGGAGGCAATGAAAAACTGTTTTTT CASRGGGNEKLFF TRBJ1-4 TRBV28 . .
TGTGCCAGCAGTGAAGTTACAGGGTTGCATTTT CASSEVTGLHF TRBJ1-5 TRBV6-1 . .
TGCGCCAGCAGCCCATATCATCCGAACCTGAACTCAGATACGCAGTATTTT CASSPYHPNLNSDTQYF TRBJ2-3 TRBV4-3 . .
TGTGCCAGCAGTGAATCTGGCAGGGCCGGGGAGCTGTTTTTT CASSESGRAGELFF TRBJ2-2 TRBV2 . .
TGTGCCAGTAGTATAGATCGAACAGGGAAAACTGAAGCTTTCTTT CASSIDRTGKTEAFF TRBJ1-1 TRBV19 few .
TGTGCCAGCAGCTCCAGACAGGGGAACACTGAAGCTTTCTTT CASSSRQGNTEAFF TRBJ1-1 TRBV13 . TRBD1
TGTGCCAGCAGCCAGGGGAATAGGAAGGAAAAACTGTTTTTT CASSQGNRKEKLFF TRBJ1-4 TRBV7-9 . .
TGTGCCAGCAGGACACTCGGGACAGGGGGCGCCGTGAACACTGAAGCTTTCTTT CASRTLGTGGAVNTEAFF TRBJ1-1 TRBV7-9 . TRBD1
TGTGCCATCAGTGAGTCAGTGGCGGGAGGTTACAATGAGCAGTTCTTC CAISESVAGGYNEQFF TRBJ2-1 TRBV10-3 few TRBD2
TGTGCCAGCAGTTGGTCTTGGGGCCACACCGGGGAGCTGTTTTTT CASSWSWGHTGELFF TRBJ2-2 TRBV6-5 . .
TGTGCCAGCAGTCCGACTATGAATTCACCCCTCCACTTT CASSPTMNSPLHF TRBJ1-6 TRBV6-5 . .
TGTGCCAGCAGCTCCCGACAGGGTAATTCACCCCTCCACTTT CASSSRQGNSPLHF TRBJ1-6 TRBV5-6 . TRBD1
TGTGCCAGCAGCCCGACTAGCGGGGTCTCCTACAATGAGCAGTTCTTC CASSPTSGVSYNEQFF TRBJ2-1 TRBV25-1 . TRBD2
TGCAGCGTTGAAGGAACTAGCGGGGGGGACACAGATACGCAGTATTTT CSVEGTSGGDTDTQYF TRBJ2-3 TRBV29-1 . TRBD2
TGCGCCAGCAGACAACAGACAGGGTCGGCGACTAATGAAAAACTGTTTTTT CASRQQTGSATNEKLFF TRBJ1-4 TRBV5-1 . TRBD1
TGTGCCAGCAGCCCACGGGGGGTGGGGGCAGATACGCAGTATTTT CASSPRGVGADTQYF TRBJ2-3 TRBV5-4 . TRBD2